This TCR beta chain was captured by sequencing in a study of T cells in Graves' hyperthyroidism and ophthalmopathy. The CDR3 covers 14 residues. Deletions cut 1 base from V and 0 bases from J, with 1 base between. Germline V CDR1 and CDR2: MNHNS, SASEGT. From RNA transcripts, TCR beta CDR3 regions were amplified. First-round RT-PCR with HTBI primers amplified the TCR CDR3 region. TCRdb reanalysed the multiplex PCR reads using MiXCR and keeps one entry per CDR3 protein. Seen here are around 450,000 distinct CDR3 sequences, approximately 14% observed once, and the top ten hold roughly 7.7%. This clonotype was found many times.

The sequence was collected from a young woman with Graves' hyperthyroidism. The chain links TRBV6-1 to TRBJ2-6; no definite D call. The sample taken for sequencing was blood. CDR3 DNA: TGTGCCAGCAGTGAAGACTCTGGGGCCAACGTCCTGACTTTC. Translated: CASSEDSGANVLTF.